This TCR beta chain was identified during a study of blood T cell repertoires in COVID-19. On the study more broadly: Spain, Italy and the United States supplied samples that represented acute and convalescent COVID-19. From T cells, B-cell-depleted T cells, or PBMCs came the material, which was cDNA or gDNA.

In the original processing: Reference gene primer amplification gave nucleated cell count estimates. The assay was immunoSEQ multiplex PCR, and TCRdb's table has in-frame clones only and misses some. For V, J and clone size, that table is used; D and trimming come from the DNA. Of under 200,000 clones in the sample, 80% to 90% were seen once. CDR1 is SGHAT, CDR2 FQNNGV, per germline. The J segment lost 6 bases and the V segment lost 11 bases, leaving 7 bases of the junction unmatched. The CDR3 is made up of 13 amino acids. The receptor was isolated from a man between 18 and 29 years old with active or convalescent COVID-19. The chain carries TRBV11-2 and TRBJ2-7, with TRBD2 matching over 13 bases. Sequences were obtained from peripheral blood. The CDR3: CAGKTSGRGEQYF. In DNA form, the CDR3 reads TGTGCCGGAAAAACTAGCGGGAGGGGCGAGCAGTACTTC. Full variable domain (missing parts from reference TRBV11-2 and TRBJ2-7): EAGVAQSPRYKIIEKRQSVAFWCNPISGHATLYWYQQILGQGPKLLIQFQNNGVVDDSQLPKDRFSAERLKGVDSTLKIQPAKLEDSAVYLCAGKTSGRGEQYFGPGTRLTVT.